This is a list of T cell receptor beta chains from one sample in a study of cytomegalovirus exposure and HLA in healthy donors. Clones were sequenced by immunoSEQ multiplex PCR, and TCRdb holds only the in-frame ones, with some missing. The sample carries approximately 160,000 clones, roughly three quarters recorded once. Source material: PBMCs. These receptor sequences come from a woman aged 45-60 years in good health and CMV-seropositive. Each CDR3 is given with its conserved first and last residue. D genes are given only for firm matches. Expanded clones get a size class; other rows say once, few or many, or leave the size out.

j_call	v_call	d_call	clone_size	cdr3_nt	cdr3_aa
TRBJ2-2	TRBV18	.	.	TGTGCCAGCTCACCACCGGGCCTGAACACCGGGGAGCTGTTTTTT	CASSPPGLNTGELFF
TRBJ2-3	TRBV7-2	.	.	TGTGCCAGCAGCTTAAATCAGGGTAGCACAGATACGCAGTATTTT	CASSLNQGSTDTQYF
TRBJ2-7	TRBV7-2	.	.	TGTGCCAGCAGCTTACAGGGTGCATACGAGCAGTACTTC	CASSLQGAYEQYF
TRBJ1-5	TRBV7-8	TRBD1	.	TGTGCCAGCAGCTTAGGTGGGGACAGGGGCTATCGGCAGCCCCAGCATTTT	CASSLGGDRGYRQPQHF
TRBJ2-1	TRBV7-9	TRBD2	once	TGTGCCAGCAGCTGGACTAGCGGGAGGGGGGATGAGCAGTTCTTC	CASSWTSGRGDEQFF
TRBJ1-1	TRBV5-1	.	.	TGCGCCAGCAGCTTCGCCCTCGGGGACACTGAAGCTTTCTTT	CASSFALGDTEAFF
TRBJ1-1	TRBV5-1	.	.	TGCGCCAGCAGCGATACACGTGGGAACACTGAAGCTTTCTTT	CASSDTRGNTEAFF
TRBJ1-5	TRBV6-5	.	.	TGTGCCAGCAGGGGCCGGACTGGTCAGCCCCAGCATTTT	CASRGRTGQPQHF
TRBJ1-1	TRBV5-6	TRBD1	few	TGTGCCAGCAGCTTTGAGTCAAAGGGGGACAGTGAAGCTTTCTTT	CASSFESKGDSEAFF
TRBJ1-2	TRBV19	.	.	TGTGCCAGTAGTCCCCAGGGTTCCAACTATGGCTACACCTTC	CASSPQGSNYGYTF
TRBJ1-2	TRBV4-1	.	.	TGCGCCAGCAGCCAAGGGGGCTTGTATGGCTACACCTTC	CASSQGGLYGYTF
TRBJ1-3	TRBV10-3	TRBD1	.	TGTGCCATCAGGCGGGACAGCGCCTCTGGAAACACCATATATTTT	CAIRRDSASGNTIYF
TRBJ2-6	TRBV7-9	TRBD2	.	TGTGCCAGCAGCCAAACCTCCGGGGGGACCGGGGCCAACGGCCTGACTTTC	CASSQTSGGTGANGLTF
TRBJ1-3	TRBV7-2	TRBD1	.	TGTGCCAGCAGCGAACAGGGGAAGGGAGACACCATATATTTT	CASSEQGKGDTIYF
TRBJ2-7	TRBV29-1	.	.	TGCAGCGTTGCGAATTACGGCGGCACCTACGAGCAGTACTTC	CSVANYGGTYEQYF
TRBJ2-5	TRBV18	.	.	TGTGCCAGCTCGCCCGGGGAGACCCAGTACTTC	CASSPGETQYF
TRBJ2-5	TRBV2	TRBD1	.	TGTGCCAGCAGCCGGGACAGGGTATCAGAGACCCAGTACTTC	CASSRDRVSETQYF
TRBJ2-3	TRBV5-1	TRBD2	.	TGCGCCAGCAGAGTCGGGGGGGCCGTCATGGATACGCAGTATTTT	CASRVGGAVMDTQYF
TRBJ1-6	TRBV7-6	TRBD1	.	TGTGCCAGCAGCTTACGGCCTCCGGGACAGGGGAACATGAGATCACCCCTCCACTTT	CASSLRPPGQGNMRSPLHF
TRBJ1-2	TRBV7-9	.	.	TGTGCCAGCAGCCCCGAAGGGCGGCGGGGCTATGGCTACACCTTC	CASSPEGRRGYGYTF
TRBJ2-5	TRBV9	.	.	TGTGCCAGCATCAGACAGGACCAAGAGACCCAGTACTTC	CASIRQDQETQYF
TRBJ2-3	TRBV7-2	.	.	TGTGCCAGCAGCCCCGACCAGGGCACAGATACGCAGTATTTT	CASSPDQGTDTQYF
TRBJ1-1	TRBV9	.	.	TGTGCCAGCAGCGTTAGCCAGAACACTGAAGCTTTCTTT	CASSVSQNTEAFF
TRBJ2-2	TRBV7-8	TRBD2	few	TGTGCCAGCAGCTTAGCGAGGAGACTAGCAAACACCGGGGAGCTGTTTTTT	CASSLARRLANTGELFF
TRBJ1-5	TRBV30	.	.	TGTGCCTGGAGGGACAACAATCAGCCCCAGCATTTT	CAWRDNNQPQHF
TRBJ1-1	TRBV4-3	TRBD1	.	TGCGCCAGCAGCCAAGATCGAGGGGGCCTGAACACTGAAGCTTTCTTT	CASSQDRGGLNTEAFF
TRBJ2-1	TRBV19	TRBD2	.	TGTGCCAGTAGTCCCCGACTAAGCGGGGGACCCCCCTACAATGAGCAGTTCTTC	CASSPRLSGGPPYNEQFF
TRBJ2-1	TRBV6-1	TRBD2	.	TGTGCCAGCACTCCCGGACTAGCATGGGTAGATGAGCAGTTCTTC	CASTPGLAWVDEQFF
TRBJ1-6	TRBV5-1	TRBD1	few	TGCGCCAGCAGCCCAGGGACAGTATTGAGGTCCTATAATTCACCCCTCCACTTT	CASSPGTVLRSYNSPLHF
TRBJ1-2	TRBV7-2	.	.	TGTGCCAGCAGCGCCGTCGACAATCCATTCCGTCACTATGGCTACACCTTC	CASSAVDNPFRHYGYTF
TRBJ2-7	TRBV11-3	.	.	TGTGCCAGCAGCTTAGAGCACGCGGCTAGCGAGCAGTACTTC	CASSLEHAASEQYF
TRBJ1-1	TRBV7-2	.	.	TGTGCCAGCAGCTTCGCAGCGGACACTGAAGCTTTCTTT	CASSFAADTEAFF
TRBJ2-5	TRBV7-2	TRBD1	.	TGTGCCAGCAGTAAATACTCGACAGGGCCCTCAGAGACCCAGTACTTC	CASSKYSTGPSETQYF
TRBJ1-5	TRBV5-1	TRBD1	.	TGCGCCAGCAGCTGGGACAGCGATCAGCCCCAGCATTTT	CASSWDSDQPQHF
TRBJ2-6	TRBV18	.	.	TGTGCCAGCTCGCGGGATTCTGGGGCCAACGTCCTGACTTTC	CASSRDSGANVLTF
TRBJ1-5	TRBV5-5	.	few	TGTGCCAGCAGCCTCCTCGTCAATCAGCCCCAGCATTTT	CASSLLVNQPQHF
TRBJ2-1	TRBV19	.	.	TGTGCCAGTAGTATAGTACTAACTAATTACAATGAGCAGTTCTTC	CASSIVLTNYNEQFF